Sequencing of this T cell receptor beta chain was carried out in a study of read filtering for tumor transcriptome and immune sequencing. The germline V and J ends were trimmed by 3 bases and 0 bases, with 11 bases remaining between them. The CDR3 is 15 residues long. Germline V CDR1 and CDR2: LGHNA, YNFKEQ. Molecular barcoded adaptors covering alpha/delta and beta/gamma chains were used on approximately 440 ng RNA. MiXCR was run by TCRdb on the reads, yielding one entry per CDR3 protein. The sample lists about 40,000 distinct CDR3 sequences, 10% to 15% occurring once. The source is a donor at least 40 years old with multiple myeloma. The sample comprised a population of CD138-negative cells sorted from bone marrow. The chain couples TRBV4-2 to TRBJ1-1; a possible D gene is TRBD1 (5 bases). DNA of the CDR3: TGTGCCAGCAGCCAGGTGGGGCCGTTGAACACTGAAGCTTTCTTT. It codes for CASSQVGPLNTEAFF.